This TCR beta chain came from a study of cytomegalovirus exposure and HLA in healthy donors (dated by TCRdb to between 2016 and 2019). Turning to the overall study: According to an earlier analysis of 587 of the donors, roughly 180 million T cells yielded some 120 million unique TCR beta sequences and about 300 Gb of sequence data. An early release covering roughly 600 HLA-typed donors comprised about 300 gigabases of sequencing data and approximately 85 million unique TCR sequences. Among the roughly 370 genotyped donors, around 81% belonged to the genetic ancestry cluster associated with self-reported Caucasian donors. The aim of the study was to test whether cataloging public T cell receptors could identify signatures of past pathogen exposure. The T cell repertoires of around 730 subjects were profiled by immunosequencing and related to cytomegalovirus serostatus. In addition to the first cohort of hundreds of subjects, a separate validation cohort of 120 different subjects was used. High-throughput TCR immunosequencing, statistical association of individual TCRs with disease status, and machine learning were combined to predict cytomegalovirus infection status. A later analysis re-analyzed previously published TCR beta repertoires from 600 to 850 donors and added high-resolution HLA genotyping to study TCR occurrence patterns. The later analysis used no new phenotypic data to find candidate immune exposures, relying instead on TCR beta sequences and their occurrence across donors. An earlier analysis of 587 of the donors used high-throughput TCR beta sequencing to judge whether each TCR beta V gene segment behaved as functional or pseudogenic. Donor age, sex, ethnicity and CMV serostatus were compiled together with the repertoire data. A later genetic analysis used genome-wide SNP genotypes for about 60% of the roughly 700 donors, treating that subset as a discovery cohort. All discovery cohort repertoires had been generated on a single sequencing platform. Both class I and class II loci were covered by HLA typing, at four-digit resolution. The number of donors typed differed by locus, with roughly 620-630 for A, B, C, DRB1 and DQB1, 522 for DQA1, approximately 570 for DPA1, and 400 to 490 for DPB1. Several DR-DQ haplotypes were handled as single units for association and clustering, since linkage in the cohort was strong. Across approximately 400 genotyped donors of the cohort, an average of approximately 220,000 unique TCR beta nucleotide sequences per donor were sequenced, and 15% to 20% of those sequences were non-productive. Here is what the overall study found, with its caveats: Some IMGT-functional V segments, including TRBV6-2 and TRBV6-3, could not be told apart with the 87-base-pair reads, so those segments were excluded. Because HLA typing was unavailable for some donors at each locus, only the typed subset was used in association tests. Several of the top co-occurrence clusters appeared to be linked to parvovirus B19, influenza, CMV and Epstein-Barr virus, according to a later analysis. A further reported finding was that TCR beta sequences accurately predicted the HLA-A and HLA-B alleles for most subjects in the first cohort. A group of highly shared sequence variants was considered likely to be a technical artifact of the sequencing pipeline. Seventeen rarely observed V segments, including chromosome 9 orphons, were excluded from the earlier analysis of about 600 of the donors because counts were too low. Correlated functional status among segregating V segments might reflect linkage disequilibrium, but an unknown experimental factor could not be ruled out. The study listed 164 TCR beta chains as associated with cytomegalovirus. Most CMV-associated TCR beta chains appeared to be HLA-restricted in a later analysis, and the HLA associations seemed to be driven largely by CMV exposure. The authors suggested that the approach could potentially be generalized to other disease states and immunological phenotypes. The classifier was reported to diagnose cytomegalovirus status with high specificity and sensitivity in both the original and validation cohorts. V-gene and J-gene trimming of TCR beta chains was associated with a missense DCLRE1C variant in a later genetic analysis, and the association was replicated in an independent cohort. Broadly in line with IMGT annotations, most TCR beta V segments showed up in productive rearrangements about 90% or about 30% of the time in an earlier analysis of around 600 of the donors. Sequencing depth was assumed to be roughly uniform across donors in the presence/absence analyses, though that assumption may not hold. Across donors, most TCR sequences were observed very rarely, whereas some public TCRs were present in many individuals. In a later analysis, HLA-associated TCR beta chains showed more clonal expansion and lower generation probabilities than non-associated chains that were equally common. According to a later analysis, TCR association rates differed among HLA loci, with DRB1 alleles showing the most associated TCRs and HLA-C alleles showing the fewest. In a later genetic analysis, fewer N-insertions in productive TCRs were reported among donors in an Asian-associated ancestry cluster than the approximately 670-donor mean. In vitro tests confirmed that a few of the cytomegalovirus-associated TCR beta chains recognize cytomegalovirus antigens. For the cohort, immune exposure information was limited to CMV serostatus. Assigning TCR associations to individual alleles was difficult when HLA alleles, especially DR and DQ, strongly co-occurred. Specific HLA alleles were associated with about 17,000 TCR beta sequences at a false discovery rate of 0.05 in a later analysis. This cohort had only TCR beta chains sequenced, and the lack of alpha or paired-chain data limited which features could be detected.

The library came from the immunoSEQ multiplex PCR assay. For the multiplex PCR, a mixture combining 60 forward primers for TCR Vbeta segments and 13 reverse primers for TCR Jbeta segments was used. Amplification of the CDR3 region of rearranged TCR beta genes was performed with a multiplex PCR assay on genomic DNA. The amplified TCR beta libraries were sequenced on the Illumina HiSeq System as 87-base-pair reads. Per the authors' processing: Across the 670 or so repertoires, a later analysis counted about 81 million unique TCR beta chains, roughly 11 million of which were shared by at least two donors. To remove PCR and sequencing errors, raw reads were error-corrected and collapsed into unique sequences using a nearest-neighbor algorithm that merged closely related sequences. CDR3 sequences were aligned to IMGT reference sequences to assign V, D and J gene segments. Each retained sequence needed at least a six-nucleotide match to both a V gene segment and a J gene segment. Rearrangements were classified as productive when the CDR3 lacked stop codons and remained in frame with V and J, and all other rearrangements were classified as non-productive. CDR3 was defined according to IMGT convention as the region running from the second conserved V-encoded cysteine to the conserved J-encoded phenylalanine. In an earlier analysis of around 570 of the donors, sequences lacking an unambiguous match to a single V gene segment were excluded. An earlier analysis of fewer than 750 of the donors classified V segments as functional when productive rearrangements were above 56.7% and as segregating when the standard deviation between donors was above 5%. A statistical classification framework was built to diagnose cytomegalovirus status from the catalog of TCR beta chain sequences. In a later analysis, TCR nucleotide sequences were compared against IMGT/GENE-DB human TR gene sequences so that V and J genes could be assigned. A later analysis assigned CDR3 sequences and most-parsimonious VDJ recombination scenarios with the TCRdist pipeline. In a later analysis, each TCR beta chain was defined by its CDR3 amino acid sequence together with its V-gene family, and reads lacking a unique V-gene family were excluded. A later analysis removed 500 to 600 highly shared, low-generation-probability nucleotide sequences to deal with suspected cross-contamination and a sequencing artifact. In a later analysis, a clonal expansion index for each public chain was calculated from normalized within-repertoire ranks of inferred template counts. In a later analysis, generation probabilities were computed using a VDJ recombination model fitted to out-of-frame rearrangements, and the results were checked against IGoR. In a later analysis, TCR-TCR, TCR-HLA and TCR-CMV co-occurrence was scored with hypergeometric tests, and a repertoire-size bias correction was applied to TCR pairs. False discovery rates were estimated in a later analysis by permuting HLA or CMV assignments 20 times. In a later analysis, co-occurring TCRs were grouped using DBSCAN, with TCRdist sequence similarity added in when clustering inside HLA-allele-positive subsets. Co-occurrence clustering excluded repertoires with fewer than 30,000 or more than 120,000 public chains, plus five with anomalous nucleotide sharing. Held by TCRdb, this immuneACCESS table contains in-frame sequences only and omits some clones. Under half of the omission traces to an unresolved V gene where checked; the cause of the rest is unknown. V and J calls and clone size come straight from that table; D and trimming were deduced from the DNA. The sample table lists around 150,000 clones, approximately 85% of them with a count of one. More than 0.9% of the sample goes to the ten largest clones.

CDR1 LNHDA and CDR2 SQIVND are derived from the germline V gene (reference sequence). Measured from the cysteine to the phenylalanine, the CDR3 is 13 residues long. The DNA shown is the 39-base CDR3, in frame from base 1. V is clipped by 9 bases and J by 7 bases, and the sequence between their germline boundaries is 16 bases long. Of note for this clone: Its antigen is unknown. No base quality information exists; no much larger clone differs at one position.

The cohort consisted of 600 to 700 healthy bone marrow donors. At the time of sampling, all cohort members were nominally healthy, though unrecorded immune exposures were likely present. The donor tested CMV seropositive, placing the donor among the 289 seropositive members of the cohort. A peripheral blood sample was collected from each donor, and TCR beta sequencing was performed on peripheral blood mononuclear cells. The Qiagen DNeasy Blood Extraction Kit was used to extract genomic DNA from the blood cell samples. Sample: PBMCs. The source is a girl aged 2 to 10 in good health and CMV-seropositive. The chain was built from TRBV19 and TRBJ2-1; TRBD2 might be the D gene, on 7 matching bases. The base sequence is TGTGCCAGCTCGGACAGCGGGATGAATGAGCAGTTCTTC. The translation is CASSDSGMNEQFF. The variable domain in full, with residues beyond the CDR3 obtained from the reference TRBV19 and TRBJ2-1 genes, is DGGITQSPKYLFRKEGQNVTLSCEQNLNHDAMYWYRQDPGQGLRLIYYSQIVNDFQKGDIAEGYSVSREKKESFPLTVTSAQKNPTAFYLCASSDSGMNEQFFGPGTRLTVL.